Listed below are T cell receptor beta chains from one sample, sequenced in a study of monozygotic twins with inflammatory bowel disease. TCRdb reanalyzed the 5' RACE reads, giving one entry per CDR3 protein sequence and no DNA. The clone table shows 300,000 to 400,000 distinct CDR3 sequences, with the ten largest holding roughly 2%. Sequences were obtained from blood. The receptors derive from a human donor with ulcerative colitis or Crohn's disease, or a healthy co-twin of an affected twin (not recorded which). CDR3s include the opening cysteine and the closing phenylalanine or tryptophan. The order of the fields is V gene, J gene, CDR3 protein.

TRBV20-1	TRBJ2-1	CSAAVGLVVTNEQFF
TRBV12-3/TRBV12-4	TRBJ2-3	CASSSSLGRYTQYF
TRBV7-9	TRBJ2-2	CASSLEGQGVDTGELFF
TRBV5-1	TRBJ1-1	CASSGDISVTEAFF
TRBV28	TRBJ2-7	CASSVSSGTLYEQYF
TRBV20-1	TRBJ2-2	CSARDGDRDTGELFF
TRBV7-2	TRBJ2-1	CASSSGLAGGVEQFF
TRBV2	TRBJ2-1	CASMVDGQTYNEQFF
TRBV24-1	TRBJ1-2	CATSPRGEDYGYTF
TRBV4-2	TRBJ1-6	CASSQVSGAGNSPLHF
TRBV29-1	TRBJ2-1	CSVSRSYNEQFF
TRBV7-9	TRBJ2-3	CASSLVVGPDTQYF
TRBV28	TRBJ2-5	CASSVTLFSGPKGKETQYF
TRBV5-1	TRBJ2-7	CASSSSGVSEQYF
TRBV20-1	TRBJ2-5	CSARVGPGLIRQQETQYF
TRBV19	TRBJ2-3	CASSHGTSGDTQYF
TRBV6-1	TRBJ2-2	CASSGWFGELFF
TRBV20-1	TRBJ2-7	CSASSGRAVYEQYF
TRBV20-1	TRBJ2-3	CSAERGAITDTQYF
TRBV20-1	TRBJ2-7	CSASTGGTASEQYF
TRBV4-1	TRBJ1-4	CASSQHAEKLFF
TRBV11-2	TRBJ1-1	CASSPVAWPNTEAFF
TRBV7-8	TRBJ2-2	CASRQGGVGELFF
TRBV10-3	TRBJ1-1	CAIKEGGAAFF
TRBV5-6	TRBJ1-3	CASSLEQRNTIYF
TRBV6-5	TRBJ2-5	CASSYVAGAQETQYF
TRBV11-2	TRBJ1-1	CASSLDPGGKGEAFF
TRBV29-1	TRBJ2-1	CSVEVLGSRDNEQFF
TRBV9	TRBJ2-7	CASSVASGEAYEQYF
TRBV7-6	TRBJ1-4	CASSSRRGEKLFF
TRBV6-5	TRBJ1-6	CASSYMGKETPLHF
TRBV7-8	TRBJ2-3	CASSLFSGVTQYF
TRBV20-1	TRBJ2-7	CSAGTGTYEQYF
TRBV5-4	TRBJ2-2	CASRQQGNAGELFF
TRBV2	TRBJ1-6	CASRRGNSPLHF